This T cell receptor beta chain originates from a study of cytomegalovirus exposure and HLA in healthy donors. Turning to the study itself: Among approximately 400 genotyped donors, roughly 81% fell in the Caucasian-associated ancestry cluster. The study, taken as a whole, reports: Analyses of presence/absence relied on an assumption of roughly uniform sequencing depth across donors. A prior analysis recorded that most TCR beta V segments were productive about 90% or about 30% of the time.

Turning to this clone: Its antigen is not known.

With 60 Vbeta and 13 Jbeta primers, the PCR was carried out. Measured with immunoSEQ multiplex PCR; TCRdb has only the in-frame clones, and not every one. The repertoire holds 200,000 to 250,000 clones, with over 80% as singletons. Healthy donors of bone marrow made up the group. V trimming: 2 bases; J trimming: 2 bases; junction bases outside the gene matches: 5. Germline CDR1 GTSNPN, CDR2 SVGIG (reference sequence). The CDR3 has 14 amino acids. The source is a boy between 2 and 10 years old in good health and CMV-seronegative. The sample was PBMCs. The V and J genes are TRBV30 and TRBJ2-7, with TRBD1 matching over 8 bases. CDR3 residues: CAWSLGTGPYEQYF. DNA of the CDR3: TGTGCCTGGAGTCTAGGGACAGGACCCTACGAGCAGTACTTC.